This section outlines one T cell receptor (beta chain) sequence together with its context. The J segment lost 7 bases and the V segment lost 5 bases, leaving 6 bases of the junction unmatched. Germline V gene data show CDR1 as SGHNT and CDR2 as YENEEA. The CDR3 loop spans 13 amino acids. Profiled with immunoSEQ multiplex PCR; TCRdb holds only in-frame clones, not every one. The sample shows around 130,000 clones, under 95% of them seen only once. The source of the sample is a study of T cell responses to AZD1222 COVID-19 vaccine. This receptor was obtained from an adult in good health. The sequenced sample was peripheral blood, obtained on day 0 of AZD1222 vaccination. The chain joins TRBV11-3 to TRBJ1-2; 8 nucleotides agree with TRBD1. The CDR3 here is CASSLTGGRGYTF. The DNA of the CDR3 is TGTGCCAGCAGCCTTACAGGGGGTCGTGGCTACACCTTC.